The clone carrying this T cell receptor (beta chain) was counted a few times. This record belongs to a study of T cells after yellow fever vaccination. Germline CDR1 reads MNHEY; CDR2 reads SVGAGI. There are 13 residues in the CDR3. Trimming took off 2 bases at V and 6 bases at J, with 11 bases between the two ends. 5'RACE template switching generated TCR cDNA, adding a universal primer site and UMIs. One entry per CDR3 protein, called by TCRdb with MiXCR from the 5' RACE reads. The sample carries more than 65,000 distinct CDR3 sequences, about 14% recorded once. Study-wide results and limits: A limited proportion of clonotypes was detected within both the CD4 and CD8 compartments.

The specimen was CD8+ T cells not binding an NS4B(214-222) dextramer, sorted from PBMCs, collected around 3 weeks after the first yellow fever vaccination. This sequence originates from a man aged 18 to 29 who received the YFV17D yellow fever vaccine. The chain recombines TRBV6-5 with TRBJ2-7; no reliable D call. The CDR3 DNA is TGTGCCAGCAGTTACGGTCTGCCAGCCGAGCAGTACTTC. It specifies CASSYGLPAEQYF.